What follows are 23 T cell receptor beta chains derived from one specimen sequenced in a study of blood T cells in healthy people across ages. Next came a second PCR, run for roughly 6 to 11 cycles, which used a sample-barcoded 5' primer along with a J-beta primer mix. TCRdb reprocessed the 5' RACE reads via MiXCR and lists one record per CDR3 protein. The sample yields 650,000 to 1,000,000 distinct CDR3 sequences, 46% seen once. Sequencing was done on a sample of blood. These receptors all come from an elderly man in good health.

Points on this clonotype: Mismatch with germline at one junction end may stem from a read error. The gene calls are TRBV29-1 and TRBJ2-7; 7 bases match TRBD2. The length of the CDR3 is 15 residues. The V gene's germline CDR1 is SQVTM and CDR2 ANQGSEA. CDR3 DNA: TGCAGCGTGATCCCCTTGGCTAGCGGCTCCTGCGAGCAGTACTTC. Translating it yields CSVIPLASGSCEQYF.

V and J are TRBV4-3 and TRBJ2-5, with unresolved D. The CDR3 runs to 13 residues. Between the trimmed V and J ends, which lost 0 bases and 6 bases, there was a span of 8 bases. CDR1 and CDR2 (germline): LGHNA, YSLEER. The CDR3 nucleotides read TGCGCCAGCAGCCAAGATCAACGGAAGACCCAGTACTTC. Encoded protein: CASSQDQRKTQYF.

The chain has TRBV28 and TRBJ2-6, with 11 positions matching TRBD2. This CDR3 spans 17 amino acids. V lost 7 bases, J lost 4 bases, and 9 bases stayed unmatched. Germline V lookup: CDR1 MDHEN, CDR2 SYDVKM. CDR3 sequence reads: CASTRTSGSSGANVLTF. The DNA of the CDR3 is TGTGCCAGCACCCGAACTAGCGGGAGTTCAGGGGCCAACGTCCTGACTTTC.

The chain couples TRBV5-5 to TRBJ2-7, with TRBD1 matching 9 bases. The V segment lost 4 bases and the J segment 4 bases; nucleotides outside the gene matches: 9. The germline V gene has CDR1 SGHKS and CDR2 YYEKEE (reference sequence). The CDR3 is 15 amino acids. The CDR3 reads CASSAGQGAQYEQYF. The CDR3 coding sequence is TGTGCCAGCAGCGCGGGACAGGGTGCCCAGTACGAGCAGTACTTC.

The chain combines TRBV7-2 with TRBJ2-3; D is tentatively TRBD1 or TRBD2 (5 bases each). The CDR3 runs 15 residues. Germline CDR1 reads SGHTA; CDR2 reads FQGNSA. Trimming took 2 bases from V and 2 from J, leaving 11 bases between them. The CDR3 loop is CASSLSGTNTDTQYF. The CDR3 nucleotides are TGTGCCAGCAGCTTATCAGGGACGAACACAGATACGCAGTATTTT.

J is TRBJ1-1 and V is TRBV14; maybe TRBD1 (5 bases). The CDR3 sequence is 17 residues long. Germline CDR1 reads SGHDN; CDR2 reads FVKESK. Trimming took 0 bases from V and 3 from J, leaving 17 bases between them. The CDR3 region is CASSQELGTGLDTEAFF. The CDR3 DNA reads TGTGCCAGCAGCCAAGAACTTGGGACCGGGTTGGACACTGAAGCTTTCTTT.

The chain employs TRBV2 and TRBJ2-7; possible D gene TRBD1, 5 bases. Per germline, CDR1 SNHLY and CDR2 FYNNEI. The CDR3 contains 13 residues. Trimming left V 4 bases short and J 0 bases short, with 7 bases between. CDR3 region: CASSGGASYEQYF. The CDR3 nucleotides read TGTGCCAGCAGTGGGGGCGCCTCCTACGAGCAGTACTTC. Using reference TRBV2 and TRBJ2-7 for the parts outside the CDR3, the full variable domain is EPEVTQTPSHQVTQMGQEVILRCVPISNHLYFYWYRQILGQKVEFLVSFYNNEISEKSEIFDDQFSVERPDGSNFTLKIRSTKLEDSAMYFCASSGGASYEQYFGPGTRLTVT.

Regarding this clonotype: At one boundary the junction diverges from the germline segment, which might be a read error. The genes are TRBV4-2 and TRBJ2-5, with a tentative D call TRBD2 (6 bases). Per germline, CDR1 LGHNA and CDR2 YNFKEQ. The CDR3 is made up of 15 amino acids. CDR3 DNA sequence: TGTACCAGCAGCCAGGGAGGCCAAGGCCGGGAGACCCAGTACTTC. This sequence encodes CTSSQGGQGRETQYF.

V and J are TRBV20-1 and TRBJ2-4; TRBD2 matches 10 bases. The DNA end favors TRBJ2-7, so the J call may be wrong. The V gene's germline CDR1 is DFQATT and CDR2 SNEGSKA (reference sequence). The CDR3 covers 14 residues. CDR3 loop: CSTPPLAGAYEQYF. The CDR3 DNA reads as TGCAGTACTCCTCCCCTAGCGGGGGCCTACGAGCAGTACTTC.

The CDR3 reads CASSFRDSQFRDTQYF. In nucleotides, the CDR3 is TGTGCCAGCAGTTTCCGGGACTCCCAATTTCGAGATACGCAGTATTTT. This chain uses TRBV6-6 with TRBJ2-3; tentatively, D is TRBD2 (6 bases). Germline assignment: CDR1 MNHNY and CDR2 SVGAGI (reference sequence). V lost 4 bases and J lost 5, with 19 bases in between. CDR3 length equals 16 residues.

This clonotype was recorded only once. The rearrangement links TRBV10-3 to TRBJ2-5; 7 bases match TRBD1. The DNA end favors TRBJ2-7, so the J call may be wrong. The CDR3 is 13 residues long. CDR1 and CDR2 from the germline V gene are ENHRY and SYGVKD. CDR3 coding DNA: TGTGCCATCAGGGGGACAGACTTTAACGAGCAGTACTTC. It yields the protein CAIRGTDFNEQYF.

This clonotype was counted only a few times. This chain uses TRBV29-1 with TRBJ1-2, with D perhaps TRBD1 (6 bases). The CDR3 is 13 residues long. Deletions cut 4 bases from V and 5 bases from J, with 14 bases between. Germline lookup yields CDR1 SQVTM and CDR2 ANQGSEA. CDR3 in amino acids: CSVGEDSLYGYTF. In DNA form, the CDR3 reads TGCAGCGTTGGGGAGGACAGTCTTTATGGCTACACCTTC.

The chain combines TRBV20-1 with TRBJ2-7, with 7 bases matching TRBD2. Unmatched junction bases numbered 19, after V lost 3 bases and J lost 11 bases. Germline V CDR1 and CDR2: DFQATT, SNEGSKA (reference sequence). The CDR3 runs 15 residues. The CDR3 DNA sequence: TGCAGTGCTAGTTGGGACGGGAGGTTATCAAAGACCAAGTACTTC. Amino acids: CSASWDGRLSKTKYF.

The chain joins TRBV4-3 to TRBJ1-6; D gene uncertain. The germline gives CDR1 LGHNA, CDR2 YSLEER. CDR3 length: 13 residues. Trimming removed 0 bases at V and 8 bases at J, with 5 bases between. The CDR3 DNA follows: TGCGCCAGCAGCCAAGATGGGGATTCACCCCTCCACTTT. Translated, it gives CASSQDGDSPLHF.

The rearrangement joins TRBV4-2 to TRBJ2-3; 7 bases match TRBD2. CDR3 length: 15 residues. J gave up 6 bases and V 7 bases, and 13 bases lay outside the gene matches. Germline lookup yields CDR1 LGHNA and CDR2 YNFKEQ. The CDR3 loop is CASKGSAGWADTQYF. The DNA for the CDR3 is TGTGCCAGCAAGGGATCAGCGGGATGGGCGGATACGCAGTATTTT.

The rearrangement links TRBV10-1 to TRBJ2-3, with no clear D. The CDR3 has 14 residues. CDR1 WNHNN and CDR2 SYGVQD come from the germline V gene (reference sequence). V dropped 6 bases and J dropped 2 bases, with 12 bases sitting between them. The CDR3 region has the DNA TGCGCCAGCAGAGACCAAAACCACACAGATACGCAGTATTTT. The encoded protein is CASRDQNHTDTQYF.

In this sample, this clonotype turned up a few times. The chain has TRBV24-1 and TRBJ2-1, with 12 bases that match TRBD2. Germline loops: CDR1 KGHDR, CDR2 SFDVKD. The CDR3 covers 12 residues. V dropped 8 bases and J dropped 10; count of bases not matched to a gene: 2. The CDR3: CATTSGRGEQFF. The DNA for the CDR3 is TGTGCCACCACTAGCGGGAGGGGCGAGCAGTTCTTC.

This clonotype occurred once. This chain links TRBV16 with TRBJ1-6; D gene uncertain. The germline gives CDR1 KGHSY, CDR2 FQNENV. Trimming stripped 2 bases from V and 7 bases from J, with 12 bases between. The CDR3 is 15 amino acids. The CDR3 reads CASSQDNGPNSPLHF. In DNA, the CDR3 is TGTGCCAGCAGCCAAGATAATGGGCCGAATTCACCCCTCCACTTT. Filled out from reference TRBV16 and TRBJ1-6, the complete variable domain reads GEEVAQTPKHLVRGEGQKAKLYCAPIKGHSYVFWYQQVLKNEFKFLISFQNENVFDETGMPKERFSAKCLPNSPCSLEIQATKLEDSAVYFCASSQDNGPNSPLHFGNGTRLTVT.

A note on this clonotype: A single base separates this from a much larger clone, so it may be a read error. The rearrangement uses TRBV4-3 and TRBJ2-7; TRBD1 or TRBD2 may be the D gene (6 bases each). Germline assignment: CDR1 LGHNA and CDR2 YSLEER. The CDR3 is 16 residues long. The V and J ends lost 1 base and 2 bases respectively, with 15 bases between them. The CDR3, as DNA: TGCGCCAGCAGCCAAGCCTGGAGGGGGATCCCCTACGAGCAGTACTTC. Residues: CASSQAWRGIPYEQYF.

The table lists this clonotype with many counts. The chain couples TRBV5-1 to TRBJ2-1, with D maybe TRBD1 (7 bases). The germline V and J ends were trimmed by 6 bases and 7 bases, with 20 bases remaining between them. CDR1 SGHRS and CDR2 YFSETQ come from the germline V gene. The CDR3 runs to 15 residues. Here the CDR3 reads CASTRGGTAENEQFF. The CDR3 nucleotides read TGCGCCAGCACCCGAGGCGGGACAGCGGAAAATGAGCAGTTCTTC.

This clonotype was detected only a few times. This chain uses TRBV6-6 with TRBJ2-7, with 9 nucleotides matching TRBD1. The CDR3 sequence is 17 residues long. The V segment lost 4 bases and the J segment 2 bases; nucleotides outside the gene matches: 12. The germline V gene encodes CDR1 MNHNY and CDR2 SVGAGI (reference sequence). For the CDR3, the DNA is TGTGCCAGCAGTTTTTTCCCCGGGACAGGGACAACCTACGAGCAGTACTTC. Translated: CASSFFPGTGTTYEQYF.

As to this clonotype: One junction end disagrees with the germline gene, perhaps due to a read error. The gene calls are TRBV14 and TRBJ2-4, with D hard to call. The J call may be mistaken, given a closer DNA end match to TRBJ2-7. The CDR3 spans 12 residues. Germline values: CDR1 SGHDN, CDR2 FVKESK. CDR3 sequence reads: CANSQASYEQYF. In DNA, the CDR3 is TGTGCCAACAGCCAAGCATCCTACGAGCAGTACTTC.

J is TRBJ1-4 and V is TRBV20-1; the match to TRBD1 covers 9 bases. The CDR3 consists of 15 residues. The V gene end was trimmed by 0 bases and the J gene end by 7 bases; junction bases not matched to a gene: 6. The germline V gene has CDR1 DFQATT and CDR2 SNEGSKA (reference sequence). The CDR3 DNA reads TGCAGTGCTAGAGATGGGACAGGGTCCGGTGAAAAACTGTTTTTT. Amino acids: CSARDGTGSGEKLFF.